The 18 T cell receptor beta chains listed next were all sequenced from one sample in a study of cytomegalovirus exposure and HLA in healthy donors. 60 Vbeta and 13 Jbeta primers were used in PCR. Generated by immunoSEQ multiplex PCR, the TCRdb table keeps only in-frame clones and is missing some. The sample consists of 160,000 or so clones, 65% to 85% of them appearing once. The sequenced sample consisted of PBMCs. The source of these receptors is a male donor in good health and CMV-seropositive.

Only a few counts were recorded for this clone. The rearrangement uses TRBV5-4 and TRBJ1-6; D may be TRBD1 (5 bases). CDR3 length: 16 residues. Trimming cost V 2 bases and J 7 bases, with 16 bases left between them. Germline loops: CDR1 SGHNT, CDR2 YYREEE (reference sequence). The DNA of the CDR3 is TGTGCCAGCAGCTTAGGAGGGGCGCTTACCAATTCACCCCTCCACTTT. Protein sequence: CASSLGGALTNSPLHF.

CDR3 DNA sequence: TGTGCCAGCAGCAGACCGAACAGGGGGGGACAAGAGACCCAGTACTTC. Residues: CASSRPNRGGQETQYF. V usage is TRBV5-4 and J usage is TRBJ2-5; perhaps TRBD1 as D (8 bases). With 4 bases removed from V and 2 bases from J, the gap between germline ends came to 18 bases. In germline, CDR1 is SGHNT, CDR2 YYREEE (reference sequence). CDR3 length: 16 residues.

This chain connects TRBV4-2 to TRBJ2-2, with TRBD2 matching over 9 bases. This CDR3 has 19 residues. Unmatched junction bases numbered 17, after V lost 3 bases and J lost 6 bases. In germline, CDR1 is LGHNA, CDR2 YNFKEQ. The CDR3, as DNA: TGTGCCAGCAGCCATGACCCCTATCGAGCGGGAGGTATACCCGGGGAGCTGTTTTTT. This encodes CASSHDPYRAGGIPGELFF.

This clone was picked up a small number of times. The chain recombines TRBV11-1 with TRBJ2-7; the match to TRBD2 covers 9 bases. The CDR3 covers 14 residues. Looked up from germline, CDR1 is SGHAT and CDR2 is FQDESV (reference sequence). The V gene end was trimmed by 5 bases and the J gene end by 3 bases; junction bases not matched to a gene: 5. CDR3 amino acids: CASSPRGGFYEQYF. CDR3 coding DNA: TGTGCCAGCAGCCCGCGGGGGGGGTTCTACGAGCAGTACTTC.

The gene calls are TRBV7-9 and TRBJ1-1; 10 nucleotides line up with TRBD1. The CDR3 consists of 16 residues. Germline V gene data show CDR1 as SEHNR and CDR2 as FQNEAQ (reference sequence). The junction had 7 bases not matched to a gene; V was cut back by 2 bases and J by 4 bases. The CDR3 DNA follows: TGTGCCAGCAGCTTACCAATGACAGGGGGCATCACTGAAGCTTTCTTT. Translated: CASSLPMTGGITEAFF.

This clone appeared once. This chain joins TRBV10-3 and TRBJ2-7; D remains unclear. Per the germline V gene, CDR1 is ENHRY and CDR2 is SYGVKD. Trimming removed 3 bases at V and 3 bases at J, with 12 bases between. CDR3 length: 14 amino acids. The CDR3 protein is CAISELLDGYEQYF. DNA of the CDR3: TGTGCCATCAGTGAATTGCTAGACGGCTACGAGCAGTACTTC.

The chain's CDR3 is CASSQDRTSGSNEQFF. For the CDR3, the DNA is TGCGCCAGCAGCCAAGATCGGACTAGCGGGAGTAATGAGCAGTTCTTC. This chain joins TRBV4-1 and TRBJ2-1; 13 bases are a match to TRBD2. J was trimmed by 7 bases and V by 0 bases; bases with no gene match: 3. CDR1 is MGHRA, CDR2 YSYEKL, per germline. The CDR3 loop spans 16 amino acids.

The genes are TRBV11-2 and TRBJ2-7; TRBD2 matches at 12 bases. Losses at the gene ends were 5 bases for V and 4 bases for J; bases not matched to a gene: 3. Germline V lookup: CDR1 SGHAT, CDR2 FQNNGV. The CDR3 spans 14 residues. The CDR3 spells CASSKLAGGYEQYF. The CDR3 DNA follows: TGTGCCAGCAGCAAACTAGCGGGAGGTTACGAGCAGTACTTC. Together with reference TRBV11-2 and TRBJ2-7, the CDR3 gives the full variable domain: EAGVAQSPRYKIIEKRQSVAFWCNPISGHATLYWYQQILGQGPKLLIQFQNNGVVDDSQLPKDRFSAERLKGVDSTLKIQPAKLEDSAVYLCASSKLAGGYEQYFGPGTRLTVT.

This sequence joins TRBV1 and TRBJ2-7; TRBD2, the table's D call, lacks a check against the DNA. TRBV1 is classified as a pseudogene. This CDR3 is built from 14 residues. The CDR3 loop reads CTSSQVTGLRGQYF. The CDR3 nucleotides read TGCACCAGCAGCCAAGTTACGGGATTACGCGGGCAGTACTTC.

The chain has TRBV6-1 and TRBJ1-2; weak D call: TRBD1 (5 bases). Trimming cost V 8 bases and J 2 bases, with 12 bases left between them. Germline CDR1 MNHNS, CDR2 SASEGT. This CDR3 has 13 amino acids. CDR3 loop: CASPGRANYGYTF. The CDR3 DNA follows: TGTGCCAGCCCCGGCAGGGCCAACTATGGCTACACCTTC.

CDR3 nucleotides: TGTGCCAGCAGCAAGCCGGGACAACGAATCTTGAACACTGAAGCTTTCTTT. This translates into CASSKPGQRILNTEAFF. The chain carries TRBV5-8 and TRBJ1-1, with D tentatively TRBD1 (6 bases). V was shortened by 4 bases and J by 0 bases, with 19 bases between the two germline ends. This CDR3 is 17 amino acids long. Germline V gene lookup returns CDR1 SGHTS and CDR2 YDEGEE.

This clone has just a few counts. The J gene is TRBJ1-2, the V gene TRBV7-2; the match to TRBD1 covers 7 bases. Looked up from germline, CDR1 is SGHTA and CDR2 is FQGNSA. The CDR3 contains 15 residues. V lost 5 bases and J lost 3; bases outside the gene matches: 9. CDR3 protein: CASSLRQGGDYGYTF. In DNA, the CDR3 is TGTGCCAGCAGCCTAAGACAGGGAGGTGACTATGGCTACACCTTC.

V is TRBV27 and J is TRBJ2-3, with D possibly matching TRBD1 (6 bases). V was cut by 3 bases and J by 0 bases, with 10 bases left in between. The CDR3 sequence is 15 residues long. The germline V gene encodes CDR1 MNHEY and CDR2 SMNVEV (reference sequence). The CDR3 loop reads CASSFSTGSTDTQYF. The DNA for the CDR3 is TGTGCCAGCAGTTTTTCCACAGGGAGCACAGATACGCAGTATTTT.

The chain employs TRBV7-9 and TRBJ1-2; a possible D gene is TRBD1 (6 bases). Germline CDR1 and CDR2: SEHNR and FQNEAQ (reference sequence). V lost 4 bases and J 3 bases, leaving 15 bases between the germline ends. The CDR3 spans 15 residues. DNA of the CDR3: TGTGCCAGCAGCTCCTACAGGGAATGGGACTATGGCTACACCTTC. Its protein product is CASSSYREWDYGYTF.

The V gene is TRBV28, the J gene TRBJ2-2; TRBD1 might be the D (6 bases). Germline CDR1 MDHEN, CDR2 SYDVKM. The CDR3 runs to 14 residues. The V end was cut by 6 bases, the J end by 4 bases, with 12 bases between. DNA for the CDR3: TGTGCCAGCAGCACTACAGGGCCCACCGGGGAGCTGTTTTTT. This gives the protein CASSTTGPTGELFF.

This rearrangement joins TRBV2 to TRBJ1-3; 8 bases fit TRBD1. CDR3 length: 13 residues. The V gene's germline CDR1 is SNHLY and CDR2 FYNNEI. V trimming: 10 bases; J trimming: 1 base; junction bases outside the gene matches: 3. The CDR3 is CATRTGSGNTIYF. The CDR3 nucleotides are TGTGCCACCAGGACAGGGTCTGGAAACACCATATATTTT.

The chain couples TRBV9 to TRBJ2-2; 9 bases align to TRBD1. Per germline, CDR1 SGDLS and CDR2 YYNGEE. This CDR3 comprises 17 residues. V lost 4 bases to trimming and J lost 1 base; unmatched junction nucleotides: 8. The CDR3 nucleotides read TGTGCCAGCAGCCCAAGAGGGGGACAGGGGAACACCGGGGAGCTGTTTTTT. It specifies CASSPRGGQGNTGELFF.

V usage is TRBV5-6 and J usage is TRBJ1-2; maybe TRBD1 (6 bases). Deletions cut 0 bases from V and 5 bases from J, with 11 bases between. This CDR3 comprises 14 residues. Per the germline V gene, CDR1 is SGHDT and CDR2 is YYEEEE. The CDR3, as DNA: TGTGCCAGCAGCTTGGACAGGGCTATGTATGGCTACACCTTC. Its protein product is CASSLDRAMYGYTF.